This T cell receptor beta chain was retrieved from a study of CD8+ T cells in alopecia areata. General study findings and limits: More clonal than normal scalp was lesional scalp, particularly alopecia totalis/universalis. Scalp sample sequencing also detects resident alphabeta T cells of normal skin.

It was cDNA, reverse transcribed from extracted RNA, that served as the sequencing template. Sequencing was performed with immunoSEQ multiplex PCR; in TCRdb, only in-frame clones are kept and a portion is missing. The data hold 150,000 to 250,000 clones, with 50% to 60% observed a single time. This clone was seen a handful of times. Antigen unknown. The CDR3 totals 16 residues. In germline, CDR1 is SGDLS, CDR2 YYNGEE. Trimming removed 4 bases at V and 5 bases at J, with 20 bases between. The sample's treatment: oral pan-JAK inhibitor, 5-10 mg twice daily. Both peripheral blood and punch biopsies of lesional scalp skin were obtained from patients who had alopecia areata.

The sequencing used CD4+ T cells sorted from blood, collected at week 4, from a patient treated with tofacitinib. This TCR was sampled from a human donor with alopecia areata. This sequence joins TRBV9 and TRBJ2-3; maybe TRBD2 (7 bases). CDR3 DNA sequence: TGTGCCAGCAGCACCTTAGGGGGGGGAACTGGAGATACGCAGTATTTT. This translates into CASSTLGGGTGDTQYF.